The 23 T cell receptor beta chains reported below all come from one sample, sequenced in a study of cytomegalovirus exposure and HLA in healthy donors. TCRdb's copy holds only in-frame clones and misses some; the assay was immunoSEQ multiplex PCR. The table includes 150,000 to 180,000 clones, roughly 84% detected once. The source material was PBMCs. These receptors all come from a human donor in good health.

This chain uses TRBV6-1 with TRBJ2-3; D not resolved. V dropped 2 bases and J dropped 5 bases, with 8 bases sitting between them. Germline CDR1 and CDR2: MNHNS and SASEGT. The CDR3 length is 13 residues. The chain's CDR3 is CASSERVVDTQYF. CDR3 nucleotides: TGTGCCAGCAGTGAAAGAGTGGTAGATACGCAGTATTTT.

The table lists this clone with a count of one. Here the CDR3 DNA reads TGTGCCAGCAGCGTAGGGGACAGCACAACAGATACGCAGTATTTT. Its protein product is CASSVGDSTTDTQYF. The rearrangement uses TRBV9 and TRBJ2-3; TRBD1 matches at 7 bases. The V gene's germline CDR1 is SGDLS and CDR2 YYNGEE. The CDR3 extends over 15 amino acids. J gave up 3 bases and V 0 bases, and 4 bases lay outside the gene matches.

The V and J genes are TRBV30 and TRBJ2-7, with 7 bases fitting TRBD2. The germline CDR1 and CDR2 sequences are GTSNPN and SVGIG (reference sequence). The CDR3 consists of 13 residues. This CDR3 reads CCWGFQGAGVKYF. DNA for the CDR3: TGTTGTTGGGGGTTCCAAGGGGCGGGAGTTAAGTACTTC.

The table lists this clone with a count of one. The chain couples TRBV6-5 to TRBJ2-7; tentative D call: TRBD2 (6 bases). Trimming stripped 5 bases from V and 3 bases from J, with 11 bases between. The CDR3 loop spans 13 amino acids. Looked up from germline, CDR1 is MNHEY and CDR2 is SVGAGI. The CDR3 spells CASSRTGSYEQYF. In DNA, the CDR3 is TGTGCCAGCAGTCGCACCGGGAGCTACGAGCAGTACTTC.

This clone was seen a few times. This chain links TRBV5-4 with TRBJ2-5; D is perhaps TRBD2 (6 bases). V lost 3 bases, J lost 4 bases, and 10 bases lay in between. The CDR3 runs to 13 residues. CDR1 SGHNT and CDR2 YYREEE come from the germline V gene (reference sequence). This chain's CDR3 is CASSWRDGETQYF. The CDR3 DNA follows: TGTGCCAGCAGCTGGCGGGACGGAGAGACCCAGTACTTC. The complete variable domain, with remaining parts taken from reference TRBV5-4 and TRBJ2-5, reads ETGVTQSPTHLIKTRGQQVTLRCSSQSGHNTVSWYQQALGQGPQFIFQYYREEENGRGNFPPRFSGLQFPNYSSELNVNALELDDSALYLCASSWRDGETQYFGPGTRLLVL.

V is TRBV7-3 and J is TRBJ2-3; 13 bases align to TRBD2. This CDR3 comprises 16 residues. After removal of 4 bases from V and 2 bases from J, the junction contained 3 bases not matched to a gene. Looked up from germline, CDR1 is SGHTA and CDR2 is FQGTGA. The CDR3 loop is CASSSGTSGVTDTQYF. The CDR3, as DNA: TGTGCCAGCAGCTCTGGGACTAGCGGGGTCACAGATACGCAGTATTTT.

The chain has TRBV5-4 and TRBJ1-3, with 11 positions matching TRBD1. In germline, CDR1 is SGHNT, CDR2 YYREEE (reference sequence). After removal of 0 bases from V and 1 base from J, the junction contained 6 bases not matched to a gene. CDR3 length: 18 residues. The CDR3 DNA follows: TGTGCCAGCAGCTTGGACTTGGACAGGGGGCGTTCTGGAAACACCATATATTTT. Its protein is CASSLDLDRGRSGNTIYF.

J is TRBJ1-1 and V is TRBV27, with TRBD1 identical over 11 bases. The CDR3 extends over 14 amino acids. Germline-derived CDR1 and CDR2 are MNHEY and SMNVEV (reference sequence). The ends lost 5 bases at V and 8 bases at J; junction bases unmatched: 7. The CDR3 sequence is CASSQWTGGPEAFF. CDR3 sequence (DNA): TGTGCCAGCAGTCAATGGACAGGGGGCCCCGAAGCTTTCTTT.

V usage is TRBV27 and J usage is TRBJ2-1; D ambiguous. The V end lost 6 bases, the J end lost 12 bases, and 27 bases lay between the germline ends. The CDR3 is 16 amino acids. Per germline, CDR1 MNHEY and CDR2 SMNVEV (reference sequence). Here the CDR3 reads CASSPFKFLTPPVQFF. The CDR3 DNA sequence: TGTGCCAGCAGCCCTTTTAAATTCTTGACTCCTCCGGTGCAGTTCTTC.

The rearrangement links TRBV4-1 to TRBJ2-7; 10 positions agree with TRBD2. There are 15 residues in the CDR3. CDR1 is MGHRA, CDR2 YSYEKL, per germline. J lost 0 bases, V lost 3 bases, and 2 bases had no gene match. The CDR3 region is CASSHTSGDSYEQYF. CDR3 coding DNA: TGCGCCAGCAGCCATACTAGCGGGGACTCCTACGAGCAGTACTTC.

The rearrangement links TRBV7-9 to TRBJ1-1; D is ambiguous. CDR1 and CDR2 (germline): SEHNR, FQNEAQ (reference sequence). The CDR3 sequence is 17 residues long. Trimming shortened V by 4 bases and J by 4 bases, and 22 bases separated the two germline ends. The CDR3 nucleotides are TGTGCCAGCAGCTCTCACCCGTCCTATGGCCGCGGCACTGAAGCTTTCTTT. Its protein product is CASSSHPSYGRGTEAFF.

The J gene is TRBJ1-3, the V gene TRBV29-1, with 7 positions matching TRBD1. J lost 2 bases, V lost 7 bases, and 8 bases had no gene match. Germline V gene data show CDR1 as SQVTM and CDR2 as ANQGSEA. CDR3 size: 14 residues. The CDR3 here is CSALSGGTGNTIYF. The CDR3 bases are TGCAGCGCCCTTTCAGGGGGTACTGGAAACACCATATATTTT.

The genes are TRBV6-5 and TRBJ1-3; D unresolved. Germline CDR1 MNHEY, CDR2 SVGAGI. With 0 bases removed from V and 0 bases from J, the gap between germline ends came to 6 bases. There are 15 residues in the CDR3. The CDR3 loop is CASSYSSGSGNTIYF. CDR3 bases: TGTGCCAGCAGTTACTCGTCGGGCTCTGGAAACACCATATATTTT.

This chain connects TRBV5-4 to TRBJ2-2, with 7 bases fitting TRBD1. Germline trimming cut 5 bases from V and 3 bases from J; bases unmatched to any gene: 4. CDR1 and CDR2 from the germline V gene are SGHNT and YYREEE (reference sequence). This CDR3 is 14 amino acids long. This CDR3 reads CASRAGTDTGELFF. The CDR3 nucleotides are TGTGCCAGCAGAGCCGGGACAGACACCGGGGAGCTGTTTTTT.

The genes are TRBV6-6 and TRBJ2-7, with 11 bases lining up with TRBD1. Germline V gene data show CDR1 as MNHNY and CDR2 as SVGAGI (reference sequence). The CDR3 spans 16 residues. Germline trimming cut 2 bases from V and 2 bases from J; bases unmatched to any gene: 5. CDR3 sequence reads: CASSYTSGQGAYEQYF. CDR3 coding DNA: TGTGCCAGCAGTTACACCTCGGGACAGGGGGCCTACGAGCAGTACTTC.

V and J are TRBV6-5 and TRBJ2-1; TRBD2 might be the D (5 bases). The CDR3 runs to 14 residues. Trimming took off 6 bases at V and 1 base at J, with 10 bases between the two ends. Germline V CDR1 and CDR2: MNHEY, SVGAGI. CDR3 bases: TGTGCCAGCAGGGGAGAGACTTCCTACAATGAGCAGTTCTTC. Protein: CASRGETSYNEQFF.

The J gene is TRBJ1-1, the V gene TRBV18; D is unresolved. The CDR3 totals 11 residues. Germline V gene data show CDR1 as KGHSH and CDR2 as LQKENI. V was clipped by 6 bases and J by 11 bases, with 13 bases between them. The CDR3 here is CASSHGVEAFF. In DNA form, the CDR3 reads TGTGCCAGCTCCCATGGAGTTGAGGCTTTCTTT. Supplemented by reference TRBV18 and TRBJ1-1, the full variable domain reads NAGVMQNPRHLVRRRGQEARLRCSPMKGHSHVYWYRQLPEEGLKFMVYLQKENIIDESGMPKERFSAEFPKEGPSILRIQQVVRGDSAAYFCASSHGVEAFFGQGTRLTVV.

The chain couples TRBV6-6 to TRBJ1-5, with D uncertain. CDR1 and CDR2 (germline): MNHNY, SVGAGI (reference sequence). This CDR3 comprises 15 residues. The germline V and J ends were trimmed by 4 bases and 0 bases, with 10 bases remaining between them. CDR3 amino acids: CASSLTRYSNQPQHF. CDR3 DNA sequence: TGTGCCAGCAGTTTAACTCGGTATAGCAATCAGCCCCAGCATTTT.

CDR3 in DNA: TGTGCCAGTAGTGCCTACGGACAGGGCGGGACTGAAGCTTTCTTT. Protein sequence: CASSAYGQGGTEAFF. This sequence joins TRBV19 and TRBJ1-1; TRBD1 matches at 8 bases. The CDR3 is 15 amino acids. The V gene's germline CDR1 is LNHDA and CDR2 SQIVND (reference sequence). With V trimmed by 5 bases and J by 5 bases, 10 bases remained unmatched.

This clone showed up just once. The V and J genes are TRBV11-2 and TRBJ1-1, with 7 bases fitting TRBD1. Losses at the gene ends were 5 bases for V and 0 bases for J; bases not matched to a gene: 6. CDR3 size: 15 residues. The germline CDR1 and CDR2 sequences are SGHAT and FQNNGV. CDR3 loop: CASSLPGQMNTEAFF. The CDR3 DNA follows: TGTGCCAGCAGCCTTCCGGGACAGATGAACACTGAAGCTTTCTTT.

V usage is TRBV5-8 and J usage is TRBJ2-1; 13 bases match TRBD2. Per germline, CDR1 SGHTS and CDR2 YDEGEE. V trimming: 4 bases; J trimming: 7 bases; junction bases outside the gene matches: 8. The CDR3 is 16 residues long. The CDR3 spells CASSPGLAGWENEQFF. In nucleotides, the CDR3 is TGTGCCAGCAGCCCGGGACTAGCGGGATGGGAGAATGAGCAGTTCTTC.

The chain employs TRBV9 and TRBJ2-1; D gene uncertain. Looked up from germline, CDR1 is SGDLS and CDR2 is YYNGEE. Trimming shortened V by 0 bases and J by 9 bases, and 16 bases separated the two germline ends. The CDR3 is made up of 15 amino acids. CDR3 DNA sequence: TGTGCCAGCAGCGTAGGTAGCCTGAGTTTCAGTGAGCAGTTCTTC. Translated, it gives CASSVGSLSFSEQFF. The variable domain in full, with the rest retrieved from reference TRBV9 and TRBJ2-1, is DSGVTQTPKHLITATGQRVTLRCSPRSGDLSVYWYQQSLDQGLQFLIQYYNGEERAKGNILERFSAQQFPDLHSELNLSSLELGDSALYFCASSVGSLSFSEQFFGPGTRLTVL.

The chain is built from TRBV29-1 and TRBJ1-1, with no clear D. Trimming stripped 7 bases from V and 4 bases from J, with 19 bases between. The CDR3 sequence is 14 residues long. Germline V gene data show CDR1 as SQVTM and CDR2 as ANQGSEA. The CDR3 reads CSGRNDGWATEAFF. For the CDR3, the DNA is TGCAGCGGGAGGAACGATGGGTGGGCCACTGAAGCTTTCTTT.